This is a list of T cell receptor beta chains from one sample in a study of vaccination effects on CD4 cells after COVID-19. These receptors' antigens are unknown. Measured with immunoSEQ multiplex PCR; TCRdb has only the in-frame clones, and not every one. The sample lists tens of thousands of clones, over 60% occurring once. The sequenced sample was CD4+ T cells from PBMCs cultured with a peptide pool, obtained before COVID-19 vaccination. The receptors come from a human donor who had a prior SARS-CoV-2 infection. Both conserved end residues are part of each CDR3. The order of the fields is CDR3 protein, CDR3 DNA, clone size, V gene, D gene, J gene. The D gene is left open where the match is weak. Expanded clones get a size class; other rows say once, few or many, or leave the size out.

CATSDQARGQVWTTGELFF TGTGCCACCAGTGACCAGGCCCGGGGACAGGTATGGACCACCGGGGAGCTGTTTTTT - TRBV24-1 TRBD1 TRBJ2-2
CSVCDSGGVNIQYF TGCAGTGTTTGTGATAGCGGGGGGGTAAACATTCAGTACTTC - TRBV20-1 TRBD2 TRBJ2-4
CASSTDTQYF TGTGCCAGCAGCACAGATACGCAGTATTTT - TRBV21-1 - TRBJ2-3
CASSYEGGNSGNTIYF TGTGCCAGCAGTTACGAGGGCGGCAACTCTGGAAACACCATATATTTT - TRBV6-5 - TRBJ1-3
CASSSGLEGDTQYF TGTGCCAGCAGCTCGGGACTAGAGGGAGATACGCAGTATTTT - TRBV7-3 TRBD2 TRBJ2-3
CASSLSRFTDTQYF TGCGCCAGCAGCTTGAGTCGGTTCACAGATACGCAGTATTTT few TRBV5-1 - TRBJ2-3
CASSPRDRGRSNQPQHF TGTGCCAGCAGTCCCCGGGACAGGGGCAGAAGCAATCAGCCCCAGCATTTT - TRBV6-2/TRBV6-3 TRBD1 TRBJ1-5
CASRQTGGSEKLFF TGCGCCAGCAGGCAAACAGGGGGGAGTGAAAAACTGTTTTTT few TRBV4-1 TRBD1 TRBJ1-4
CASKPAGGTDTQYF TGTGCCAGCAAACCTGCGGGGGGCACAGATACGCAGTATTTT - TRBV2 TRBD2 TRBJ2-3
CATAGGDLSSYNEQFF TGTGCCACCGCGGGCGGGGACCTAAGCTCCTACAATGAGCAGTTCTTC - TRBV15 - TRBJ2-1
CASSPRLGTGGHQPQHF TGTGCCAGCAGCCCCCGCCTTGGGACAGGGGGCCATCAGCCCCAGCATTTT few TRBV5-5 TRBD1 TRBJ1-5
CASSLWTEMYEQYF TGTGCCAGCAGCTTATGGACAGAGATGTACGAGCAGTACTTC - TRBV11-2 - TRBJ2-7
CASSPLGSGRFNEQFF TGTGCCAGCAGCCCCCTGGGGAGCGGGAGGTTCAATGAGCAGTTCTTC few TRBV3-1/TRBV3-2 TRBD2 TRBJ2-1
CASSAQDGATNEKLFF TGTGCCAGCAGCGCGCAAGATGGTGCAACTAATGAAAAACTGTTTTTT few TRBV9 - TRBJ1-4
CASGGAAEAFF TGTGCCAGCGGAGGTGCAGCTGAAGCTTTCTTT - TRBV9 - TRBJ1-1
CASSRNPNYGYTF TGTGCCAGCTCGAGAAACCCTAACTATGGCTACACCTTC - TRBV5-8 - TRBJ1-2
CASSRGLAGSWETQYF TGTGCCAGCAGTCGTGGACTAGCGGGATCTTGGGAGACCCAGTACTTC - TRBV6-2/TRBV6-3 TRBD2 TRBJ2-5
CASKNRGSDEQYF TGTGCCAGCAAGAACAGGGGTAGCGACGAGCAGTACTTC - TRBV2 TRBD1 TRBJ2-7
CASGFPTGPAYEQYF TGTGCTAGTGGTTTCCCTACAGGACCCGCGTACGAGCAGTACTTC - TRBV12-5 - TRBJ2-7
CASVGHQTGNTEAFF TGTGCCAGCGTAGGCCACCAGACAGGGAACACTGAAGCTTTCTTT few TRBV6-6 - TRBJ1-1
CASTKTLRPHTEAFF TGTGCCAGCACAAAAACCCTCCGGCCTCACACTGAAGCTTTCTTT - TRBV19 - TRBJ1-1
CASSLIGGRAAFF TGTGCCAGCAGCTTAATAGGGGGCCGAGCAGCTTTCTTT - TRBV7-3 TRBD1 TRBJ1-1
CASSVTTNSYNEQFF TGTGCCAGCAGCGTCACCACAAATAGTTACAATGAGCAGTTCTTC - TRBV9 - TRBJ2-1
CASSPGLAGPTDTQYF TGCGCCAGCAGCCCCGGACTAGCGGGGCCCACAGATACGCAGTATTTT - TRBV4-1 TRBD2 TRBJ2-3